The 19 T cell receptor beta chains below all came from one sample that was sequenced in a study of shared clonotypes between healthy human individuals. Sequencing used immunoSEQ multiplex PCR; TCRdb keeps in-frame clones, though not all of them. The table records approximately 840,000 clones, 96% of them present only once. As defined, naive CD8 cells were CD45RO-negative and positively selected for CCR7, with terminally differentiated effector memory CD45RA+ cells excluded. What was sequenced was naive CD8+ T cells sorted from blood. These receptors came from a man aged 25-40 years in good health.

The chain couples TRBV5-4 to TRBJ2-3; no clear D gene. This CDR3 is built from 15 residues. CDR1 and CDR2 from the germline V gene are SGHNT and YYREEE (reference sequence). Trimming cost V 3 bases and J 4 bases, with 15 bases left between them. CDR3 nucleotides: TGTGCCAGCAGCTCATTAGGGTGGTCCTCAGATACGCAGTATTTT. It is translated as CASSSLGWSSDTQYF.

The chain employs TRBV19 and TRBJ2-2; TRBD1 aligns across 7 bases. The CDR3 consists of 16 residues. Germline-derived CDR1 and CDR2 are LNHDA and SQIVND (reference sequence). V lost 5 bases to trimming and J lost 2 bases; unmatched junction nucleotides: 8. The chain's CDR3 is CASSPSGQINTGELFF. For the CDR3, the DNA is TGTGCCAGTAGTCCCTCGGGACAGATAAACACCGGGGAGCTGTTTTTT.

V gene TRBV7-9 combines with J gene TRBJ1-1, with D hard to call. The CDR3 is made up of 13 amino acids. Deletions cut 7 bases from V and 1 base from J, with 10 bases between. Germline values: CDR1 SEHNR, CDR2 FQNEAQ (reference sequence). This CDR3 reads CASKGKGNTEAFF. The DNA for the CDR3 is TGTGCCAGCAAGGGAAAAGGGAACACTGAAGCTTTCTTT.

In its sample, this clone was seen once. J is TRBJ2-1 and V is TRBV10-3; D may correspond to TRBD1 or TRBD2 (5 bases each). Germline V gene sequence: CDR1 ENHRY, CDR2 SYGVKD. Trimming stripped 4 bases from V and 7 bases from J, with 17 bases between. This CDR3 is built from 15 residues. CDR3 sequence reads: CAISGGDRTRNEQFF. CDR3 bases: TGTGCCATCAGTGGTGGGGACCGAACTAGGAATGAGCAGTTCTTC.

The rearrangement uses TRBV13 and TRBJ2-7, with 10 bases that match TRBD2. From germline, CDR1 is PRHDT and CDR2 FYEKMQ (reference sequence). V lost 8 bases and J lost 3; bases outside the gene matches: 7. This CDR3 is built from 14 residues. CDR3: CASCAGLANYEQYF. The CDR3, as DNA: TGTGCCAGCTGCGCGGGACTAGCGAACTACGAGCAGTACTTC.

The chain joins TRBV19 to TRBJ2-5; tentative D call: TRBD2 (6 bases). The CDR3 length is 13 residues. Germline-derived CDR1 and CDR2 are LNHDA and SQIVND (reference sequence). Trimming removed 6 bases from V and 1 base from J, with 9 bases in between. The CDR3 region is CASRSGPQETQYF. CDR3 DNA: TGTGCCAGTAGAAGCGGGCCCCAAGAGACCCAGTACTTC.

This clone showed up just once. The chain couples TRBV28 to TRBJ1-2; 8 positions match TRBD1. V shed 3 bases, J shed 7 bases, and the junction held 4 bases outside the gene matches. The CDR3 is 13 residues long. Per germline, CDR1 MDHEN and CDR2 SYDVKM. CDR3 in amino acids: CASSLGTGLGYTF. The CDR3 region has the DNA TGTGCCAGCAGTTTGGGGACAGGACTTGGCTACACCTTC.

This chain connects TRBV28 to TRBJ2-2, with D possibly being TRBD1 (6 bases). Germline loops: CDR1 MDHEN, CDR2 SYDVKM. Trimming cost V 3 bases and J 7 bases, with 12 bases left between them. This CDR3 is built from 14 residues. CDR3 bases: TGTGCCAGCAGTTTTAACAGGGTGGTCGGGGAGCTGTTTTTT. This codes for CASSFNRVVGELFF.

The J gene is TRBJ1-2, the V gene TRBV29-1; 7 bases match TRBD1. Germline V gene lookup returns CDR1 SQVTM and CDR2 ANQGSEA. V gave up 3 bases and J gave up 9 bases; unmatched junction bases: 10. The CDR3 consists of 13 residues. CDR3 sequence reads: CSVDPTGQFSYTF. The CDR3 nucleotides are TGCAGCGTTGACCCGACAGGGCAATTTAGCTACACCTTC. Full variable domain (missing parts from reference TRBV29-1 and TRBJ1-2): SAVISQKPSRDICQRGTSLTIQCQVDSQVTMMFWYRQQPGQSLTLIATANQGSEATYESGFVIDKFPISRPNLTFSTLTVSNMSPEDSSIYLCSVDPTGQFSYTFGSGTRLTVV.

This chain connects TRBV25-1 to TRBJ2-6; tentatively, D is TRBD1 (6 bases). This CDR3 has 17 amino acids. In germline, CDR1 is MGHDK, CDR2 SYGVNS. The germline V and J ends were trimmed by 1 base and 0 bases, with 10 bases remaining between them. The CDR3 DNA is TGTGCCAGCAGTGAATCAGGACAGCCCTCTGGGGCCAACGTCCTGACTTTC. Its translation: CASSESGQPSGANVLTF.

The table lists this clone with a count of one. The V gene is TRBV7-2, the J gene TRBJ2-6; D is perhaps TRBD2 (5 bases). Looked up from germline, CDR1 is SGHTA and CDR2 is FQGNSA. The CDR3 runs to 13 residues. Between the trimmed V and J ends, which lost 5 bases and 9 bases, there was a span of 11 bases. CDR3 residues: CASSAPGINVLTF. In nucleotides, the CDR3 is TGTGCCAGCAGCGCGCCGGGAATCAACGTCCTGACTTTC.

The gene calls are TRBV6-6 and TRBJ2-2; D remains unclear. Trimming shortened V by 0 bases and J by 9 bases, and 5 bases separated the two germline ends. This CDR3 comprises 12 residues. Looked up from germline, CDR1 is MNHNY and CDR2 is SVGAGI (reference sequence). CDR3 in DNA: TGTGCCAGCAGTTACTCCGGGTGGGAGCTGTTTTTT. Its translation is CASSYSGWELFF.

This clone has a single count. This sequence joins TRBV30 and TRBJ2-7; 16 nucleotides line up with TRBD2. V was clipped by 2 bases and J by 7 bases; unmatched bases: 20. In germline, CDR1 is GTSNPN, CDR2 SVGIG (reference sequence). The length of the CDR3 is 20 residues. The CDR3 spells CAWSRPTAGTSGRAFWEQYF. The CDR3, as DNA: TGTGCCTGGAGTAGACCAACTGCCGGGACTAGCGGGAGGGCCTTTTGGGAGCAGTACTTC. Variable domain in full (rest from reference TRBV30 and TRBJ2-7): SQTIHQWPATLVQPVGSPLSLECTVEGTSNPNLYWYRQAAGRGLQLLFYSVGIGQISSEVPQNLSASRPQDRQFILSSKKLLLSDSGFYLCAWSRPTAGTSGRAFWEQYFGPGTRLTVT.

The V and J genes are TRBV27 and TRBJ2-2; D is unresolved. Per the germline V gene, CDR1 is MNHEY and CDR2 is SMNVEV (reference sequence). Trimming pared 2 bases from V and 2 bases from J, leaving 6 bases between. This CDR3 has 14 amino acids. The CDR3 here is CASSLPDNTGELFF. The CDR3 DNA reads TGTGCCAGCAGTTTACCCGATAACACCGGGGAGCTGTTTTTT.

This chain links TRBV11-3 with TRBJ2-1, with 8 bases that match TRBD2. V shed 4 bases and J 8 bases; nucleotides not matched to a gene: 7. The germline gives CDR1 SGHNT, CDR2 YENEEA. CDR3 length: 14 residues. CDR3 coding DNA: TGTGCCAGCAGCTCCCGGGAGGGAGGTGATGAGCAGTTCTTC. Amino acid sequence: CASSSREGGDEQFF.

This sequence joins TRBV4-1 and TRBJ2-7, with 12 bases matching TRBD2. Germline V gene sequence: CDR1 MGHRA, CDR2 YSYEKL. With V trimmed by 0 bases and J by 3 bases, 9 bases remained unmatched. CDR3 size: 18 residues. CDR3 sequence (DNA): TGCGCCAGCAGCCAAGATGAGATCGCGACTAGCGGGAGCTACGAGCAGTACTTC. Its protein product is CASSQDEIATSGSYEQYF.

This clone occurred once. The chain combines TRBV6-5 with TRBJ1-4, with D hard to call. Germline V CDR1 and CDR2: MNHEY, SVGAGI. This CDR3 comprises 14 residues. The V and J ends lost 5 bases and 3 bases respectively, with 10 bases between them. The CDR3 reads CASSHGNSNEKLFF. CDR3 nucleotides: TGTGCCAGCAGTCACGGAAATTCTAATGAAAAACTGTTTTTT.

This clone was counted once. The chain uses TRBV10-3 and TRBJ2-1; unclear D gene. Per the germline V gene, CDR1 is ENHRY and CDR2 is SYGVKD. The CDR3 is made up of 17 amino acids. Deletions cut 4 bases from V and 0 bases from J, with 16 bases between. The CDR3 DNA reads TGTGCCATCAGTGGGGGTCTGGCGGTCAGCTCCTACAATGAGCAGTTCTTC. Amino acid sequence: CAISGGLAVSSYNEQFF.

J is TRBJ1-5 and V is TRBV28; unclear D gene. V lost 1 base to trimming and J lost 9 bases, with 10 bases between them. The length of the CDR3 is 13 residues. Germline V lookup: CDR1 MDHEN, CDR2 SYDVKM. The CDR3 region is CASSLSSGWPQHF. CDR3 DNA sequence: TGTGCCAGCAGTTTATCGTCCGGGTGGCCCCAGCATTTT.